This is a list of T cell receptor beta chains from one sample in a study of CD8 T cells in ankylosing spondylitis. MiXCR was run by TCRdb on the 5' RACE reads, yielding one entry per CDR3 protein. The sample yields some 130,000 distinct CDR3 sequences, 7% to 8% seen once. Sequenced: blood, either unsorted or a sorted T cell fraction (not recorded which). The receptors originated from a female donor with ankylosing spondylitis or in good health (not recorded which). The CDR3 runs from the conserved cysteine through the conserved F or W. D genes are given only for firm matches. A row's size may be missing; if present it is once, few, many or a size class.

d_gene,v_gene,abundance,j_gene,CDR3nt,CDR3aa
-,TRBV12-3/TRBV12-4,many,TRBJ1-5,TGTGCCAGCAGTTTGTTCTCTGGGAACCAGCCCCAGCATTTT,CASSLFSGNQPQHF
-,TRBV4-2,many,TRBJ2-7,TGTGCCAGCAGCCGTTGGGGAGGGGGATACGAGCAGTACTTC,CASSRWGGGYEQYF
-,TRBV11-3,few,TRBJ1-1,TGTGCCAGCAGCTTAGTTCCCTTCACTGAAGCTTTCTTT,CASSLVPFTEAFF
TRBD1,TRBV6-2/TRBV6-3,many,TRBJ1-1,TGTGCCAGCAGTTACTCGAAGCCATGGGACAGGAGAGCTTTCTTT,CASSYSKPWDRRAFF
-,TRBV7-2,many,TRBJ1-1,TGTGCCAGCCTATATGGAGCTGTAAACACTGAAGCTTTCTTT,CASLYGAVNTEAFF
-,TRBV5-5,many,TRBJ2-3,TGTGCCAGCACCAACGAAGAAGGTGGCAGGTATACGCAGTATTTT,CASTNEEGGRYTQYF
-,TRBV7-9,-,TRBJ1-2,TGTGCCAGCAGCTTAGACGTCATGACAGAAATCTATGGCTACACCTTC,CASSLDVMTEIYGYTF
TRBD1,TRBV4-1,many,TRBJ2-7,TGCGCCAGCAGCCAAGAAGGCGGGACAGGGGCCTACGAGCAGTACTTC,CASSQEGGTGAYEQYF
-,TRBV21-1,many,TRBJ2-4,TGTGCCAGCAGCAAGGTGGCCGGGGCACCCATAGGGGCCAAAAACATTCAGTACTTC,CASSKVAGAPIGAKNIQYF
TRBD1,TRBV7-9,many,TRBJ1-4,TGTGCCAGCAGCGTCAACCCAGGGGGAAGTGAAAAACTGTTTTTT,CASSVNPGGSEKLFF
-,TRBV7-8,many,TRBJ1-4,TGTGCCAGCAGCTTAGGGGGGGATGCTAATGAAAAACTGTTTTTT,CASSLGGDANEKLFF
TRBD2,TRBV11-3,few,TRBJ2-1,TGTGCCAGCAGCTTAGAACAGTGGGGGGGAGGAATAGGTGAGCAGTTCTTC,CASSLEQWGGGIGEQFF
-,TRBV28,many,TRBJ2-7,TGTGCCAGCAGTCGCGTATACGAGCAGTACTTC,CASSRVYEQYF
-,TRBV5-4,many,TRBJ1-4,TGTGCCAGCAGCTTGGCGGGGAATAATGAAAAACTGTTTTTT,CASSLAGNNEKLFF
TRBD1,TRBV3-1,many,TRBJ1-2,TGTGCCAGCAGCCGCCGGGACAGGGACTATGGCTACACCTTC,CASSRRDRDYGYTF
TRBD2,TRBV7-2,few,TRBJ2-3,TGTGCCAGCAGCTTGGGACTAGCGGGCGCAGTCACAGATACGCAGTATTTT,CASSLGLAGAVTDTQYF
TRBD1,TRBV9,many,TRBJ1-6,TGTGCCAGCAGCGTAGGGCCCCCGACAGGGACTTCACCCCTCCACTTT,CASSVGPPTGTSPLHF
-,TRBV7-9,many,TRBJ1-2,TGTGCCAGCAGCCCCCAAGGCTACACCTTC,CASSPQGYTF
TRBD2,TRBV5-1,many,TRBJ2-5,TGCGCCAGCAGCTTGGTACTCCGGGGGGAAGAGACCCAGTACTTC,CASSLVLRGEETQYF
-,TRBV12-3/TRBV12-4,many,TRBJ1-2,TGTGCCAGCAGCGCAAATAACTATGGCTACACCTTC,CASSANNYGYTF
-,TRBV4-2,many,TRBJ1-6,TGTGCCAGCAGCCAATCTAGATATAATTCACCCCTCCACTTT,CASSQSRYNSPLHF